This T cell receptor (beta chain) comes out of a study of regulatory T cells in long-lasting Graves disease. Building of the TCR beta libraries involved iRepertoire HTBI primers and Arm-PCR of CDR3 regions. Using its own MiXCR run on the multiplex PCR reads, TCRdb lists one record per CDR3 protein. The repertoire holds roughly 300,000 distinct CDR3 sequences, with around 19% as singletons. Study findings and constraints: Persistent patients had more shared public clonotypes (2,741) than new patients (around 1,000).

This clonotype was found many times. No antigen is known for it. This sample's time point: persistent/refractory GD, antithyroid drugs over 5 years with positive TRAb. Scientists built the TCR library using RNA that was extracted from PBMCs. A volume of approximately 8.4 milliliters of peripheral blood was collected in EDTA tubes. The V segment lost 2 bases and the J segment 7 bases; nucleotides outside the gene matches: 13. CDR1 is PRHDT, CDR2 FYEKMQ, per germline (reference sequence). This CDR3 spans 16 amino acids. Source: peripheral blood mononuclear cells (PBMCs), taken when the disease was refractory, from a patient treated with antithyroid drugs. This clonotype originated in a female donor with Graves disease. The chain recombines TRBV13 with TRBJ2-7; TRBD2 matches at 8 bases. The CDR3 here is CASSLLREGRLGEQYF. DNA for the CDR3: TGTGCCAGCAGCTTATTACGGGAGGGCAGACTAGGGGAGCAGTACTTC.